This T cell receptor (beta chain) was sequenced during a study of CD8 T cells in Susac syndrome. Overall study results and limits: In its TCR sequencing and HLA analysis, the study acknowledged that the number of individuals was relatively small.

A note on this clonotype: Its antigen is as yet unknown.

Random hexamers were used to reverse transcribe about 0.45 to 1 ug of RNA. Amplification of TCR beta CDR3 spanned 54 Vbeta and 13 Jbeta via immunoSEQ multiplex PCR. A single record per CDR3 protein comes from TCRdb applying MiXCR to the immunoSEQ multiplex PCR reads. The table has about 130,000 distinct CDR3 sequences, 85% to 95% seen once. V was pared by 8 bases and J by 7 bases, with 8 bases of the junction left unmatched. CDR3 length: 13 amino acids. CDR1 and CDR2 (germline): SNHLY, FYNNEI. Through negative isolation, CD4+ and CD8+ T cells were obtained, while TEMRA cells were enriched using FACS. This receptor was taken from a human donor with multiple sclerosis. J is TRBJ1-5 and V is TRBV2; 7 bases match TRBD1. The specimen was CD8+ T cells from PBMCs. The CDR3 loop is CASSDRVGQPQHF. The CDR3 bases are TGTGCCAGCTCCGACAGGGTCGGGCAGCCCCAGCATTTT.